The sequence of this T cell receptor beta chain was determined in a study of CD8+CD57+ T cells in acquired aplastic anemia. Looking at the study overall: Recorded DNA amounts for sorted CD4+ and CD8+ cells had an average of 3.2 ug.

This clonotype was counted a few times. Its antigen remains unknown. The junction and the germline gene differ at one end; a read error may be behind it. Germline V lookup: CDR1 SQVTM, CDR2 ANQGSEA. The CDR3 is 13 residues long. According to the study, genomic DNA was the template for TCR beta VDJ and CDR3 profiling. Each CDR3 protein is one row after TCRdb ran MiXCR on the reads. The profile shows about 210,000 distinct CDR3 sequences, 61% of them singletons. Study findings and constraints: CD8+ Simpson's diversity showed no significant patient-control difference. Patients had approximately 30 CD8+ CDR3 sequences in common with controls (the shared set).

The sequence came from a human donor in good health. The chain has TRBV29-1 and TRBJ2-6; D gene ambiguous. Sequencing was done on a sample of sorted CD4+, CD8+, or CD8+CD57+ T cells (not recorded which) from PBMCs. CDR3 in DNA: TGCAGCGTTGAAGATGCTGGGGTCAACGTCCTGACTTTC. It encodes CSVEDAGVNVLTF.